Below, 17 T cell receptor beta chains from the same sample are listed, as sequenced in a study of blood T cell repertoires in COVID-19. Clones were read by immunoSEQ multiplex PCR, and TCRdb kept only the in-frame ones, dropping some. The table records around 150,000 clones, around 80% of them present only once. The sample taken for sequencing was PBMCs or T cells enriched from blood (not recorded which). Receptor source: a man aged 35-49 years who had recovered from COVID-19.

This clone occurred a few times. V usage is TRBV7-3 and J usage is TRBJ1-2, with no clear D. Germline CDR1 reads SGHTA; CDR2 reads FQGTGA. The CDR3 is made up of 12 amino acids. Trimming shortened V by 3 bases and J by 2 bases, and 4 bases separated the two germline ends. The CDR3 sequence is CASSFQNYGYTF. The CDR3, as DNA: TGTGCCAGCAGCTTTCAGAACTATGGCTACACCTTC.

The rearrangement joins TRBV5-1 to TRBJ2-7; possible D gene TRBD2, 5 bases. Per the germline V gene, CDR1 is SGHRS and CDR2 is YFSETQ. The CDR3 extends over 14 amino acids. The V and J ends lost 4 bases and 6 bases respectively, with 17 bases between them. This chain's CDR3 is CASSAGLLGAEQYV. In nucleotides, the CDR3 is TGCGCCAGCAGCGCCGGACTGCTTGGAGCCGAGCAGTACGTC.

The chain couples TRBV30 to TRBJ1-2, with D perhaps TRBD1 (6 bases). V lost 0 bases and J lost 5, with 22 bases in between. CDR3 length: 17 amino acids. CDR1 GTSNPN and CDR2 SVGIG come from the germline V gene (reference sequence). The CDR3 nucleotides are TGTGCCTGGAGTGTCCCTCAGACAGGCCGAAACCCATATGGCTACACCTTC. Encoded protein: CAWSVPQTGRNPYGYTF.

The chain recombines TRBV20-1 with TRBJ2-5; 8 bases agree with TRBD2. This CDR3 spans 17 amino acids. Germline assignment: CDR1 DFQATT and CDR2 SNEGSKA (reference sequence). Germline trimming cut 3 bases from V and 1 base from J; bases unmatched to any gene: 13. CDR3 DNA: TGCAGTGCTAGTTTATTTGACGGCGGGGGGTCCCAAGAGACCCAGTACTTC. Amino acid sequence: CSASLFDGGGSQETQYF.

CDR3 in amino acids: CASSPFFSVAASNEQFF. The CDR3 DNA sequence: TGTGCCAGCTCACCTTTTTTCTCGGTGGCGGCTTCCAATGAGCAGTTCTTC. The V and J genes are TRBV18 and TRBJ2-1; D unresolved. V lost 3 bases and J lost 6, with 21 bases in between. This CDR3 region has 17 residues. The germline gives CDR1 KGHSH, CDR2 LQKENI.

The chain has TRBV2 and TRBJ2-5; D may be TRBD2 (5 bases). Between the trimmed V and J ends, which lost 5 bases and 5 bases, there was a span of 15 bases. CDR3 length equals 14 residues. The germline V gene encodes CDR1 SNHLY and CDR2 FYNNEI. Here the CDR3 DNA reads TGTGCCAGCAGTAATCTCCCCACGGGGGAGACCCAGTACTTC. Protein: CASSNLPTGETQYF.

V usage is TRBV21-1 and J usage is TRBJ1-3; the table's D call, TRBD1, has no DNA check behind it. TRBV21-1 is a listed pseudogene. CDR3 length: 20 residues. The CDR3: CASSSTHRPRQGYRANTIYF. CDR3 DNA sequence: TGTGCCAGCAGCAGCACCCACCGACCCCGACAGGGATATAGGGCGAACACCATATATTTT.

The chain's CDR3 is CASSALPGTAEAFF. The CDR3 nucleotides are TGTGCCAGCAGCGCTCTTCCCGGGACAGCTGAAGCTTTCTTT. The V and J genes are TRBV9 and TRBJ1-1, with 7 positions matching TRBD1. CDR1 is SGDLS, CDR2 YYNGEE, per germline. V shed 3 bases and J 6 bases; nucleotides not matched to a gene: 8. The CDR3 sequence is 14 residues long.

This chain connects TRBV6-6 to TRBJ2-6; TRBD1 aligns across 9 bases. Germline V gene sequence: CDR1 MNHNY, CDR2 SVGAGI (reference sequence). After removal of 6 bases from V and 0 bases from J, the junction contained 15 bases not matched to a gene. The CDR3 extends over 20 amino acids. Here the CDR3 DNA reads TGTGCCAGCAGCCCGGGACAGGGTATTTTTGGGGCCTCTGGGGCCAACGTCCTGACTTTC. Protein sequence: CASSPGQGIFGASGANVLTF.

The chain employs TRBV9 and TRBJ2-5; perhaps TRBD1 as D (5 bases). There are 15 residues in the CDR3. Germline V gives CDR1 SGDLS, CDR2 YYNGEE. Trimming took 0 bases from V and 0 from J, leaving 9 bases between them. The DNA of the CDR3 is TGTGCCAGCAGCGTAGAAGGCAGGGACCAAGAGACCCAGTACTTC. This sequence encodes CASSVEGRDQETQYF.

This clone has more than one count but fewer than ten. J is TRBJ2-2 and V is TRBV4-1, with D possibly being TRBD1 (6 bases). Deletions cut 0 bases from V and 4 bases from J, with 12 bases between. This CDR3 has 16 amino acids. CDR1 and CDR2 from the germline V gene are MGHRA and YSYEKL. CDR3 in DNA: TGCGCCAGCAGCCAAGATTCCACAGGGCGCACCGGGGAGCTGTTTTTT. Its translation: CASSQDSTGRTGELFF.

This chain uses TRBV7-3 with TRBJ2-1, with 8 bases that match TRBD1. The ends lost 5 bases at V and 7 bases at J; junction bases unmatched: 10. This CDR3 region has 15 residues. From germline, CDR1 is SGHTA and CDR2 FQGTGA. In DNA form, the CDR3 reads TGTGCCAGCAGCCACGCTCAGGGGGCGAGTAATGAGCAGTTCTTC. This gives the protein CASSHAQGASNEQFF.

V usage is TRBV9 and J usage is TRBJ2-5; 7 nucleotides line up with TRBD2. The germline gives CDR1 SGDLS, CDR2 YYNGEE. J gave up 1 base and V 4 bases, and 7 bases lay outside the gene matches. The CDR3 is 15 residues long. CDR3 amino acids: CASSRDYRLQETQYF. In DNA form, the CDR3 reads TGTGCCAGCAGCCGGGACTACCGACTCCAAGAGACCCAGTACTTC.

A single count supports this clone. The chain uses TRBV7-7 and TRBJ2-7; 12 bases align to TRBD2. The CDR3 has 15 amino acids. Germline loops: CDR1 SSHAT, CDR2 FNYEAQ (reference sequence). Trimming removed 5 bases from V and 5 bases from J; junction bases left unmatched: 7. CDR3 nucleotides: TGTGCCAGCAGCCCACTAGCGGGGGGTTTCCACGAGCAGTACTTC. Amino acids: CASSPLAGGFHEQYF.

This chain joins TRBV7-8 and TRBJ1-5; the match to TRBD1 covers 11 bases. CDR1 is SGHVS, CDR2 FQNEAQ, per germline. The junction had 6 bases not matched to a gene; V was cut back by 6 bases and J by 11 bases. The CDR3 is 13 amino acids. The DNA of the CDR3 is TGTGCCAGCAGAGGACAGGGGGCAGGGGCCCAGCATTTT. Its protein is CASRGQGAGAQHF.

The chain recombines TRBV18 with TRBJ1-2, with 10 bases that match TRBD1. CDR3 length: 15 residues. Germline lookup yields CDR1 KGHSH and CDR2 LQKENI. The ends lost 2 bases at V and 5 bases at J; junction bases unmatched: 5. For the CDR3, the DNA is TGTGCCAGCTCACCAGGACAGGGGGACACTTATGGCTACACCTTC. Residues: CASSPGQGDTYGYTF. Supplemented by reference TRBV18 and TRBJ1-2, the full variable domain reads NAGVMQNPRHLVRRRGQEARLRCSPMKGHSHVYWYRQLPEEGLKFMVYLQKENIIDESGMPKERFSAEFPKEGPSILRIQQVVRGDSAAYFCASSPGQGDTYGYTFGSGTRLTVV.

V gene TRBV3-1 (or the pseudogene TRBV3-2) combines with J gene TRBJ2-7; D gene unclear. CDR3 length equals 12 residues. Trimming took off 2 bases at V and 7 bases at J, with 9 bases between the two ends. The germline V gene encodes CDR1 LGHDT and CDR2 YNNKEL (reference sequence). This CDR3 reads CASSQSLGEQYF. CDR3 coding DNA: TGTGCCAGCAGCCAATCTCTCGGGGAGCAGTACTTC.